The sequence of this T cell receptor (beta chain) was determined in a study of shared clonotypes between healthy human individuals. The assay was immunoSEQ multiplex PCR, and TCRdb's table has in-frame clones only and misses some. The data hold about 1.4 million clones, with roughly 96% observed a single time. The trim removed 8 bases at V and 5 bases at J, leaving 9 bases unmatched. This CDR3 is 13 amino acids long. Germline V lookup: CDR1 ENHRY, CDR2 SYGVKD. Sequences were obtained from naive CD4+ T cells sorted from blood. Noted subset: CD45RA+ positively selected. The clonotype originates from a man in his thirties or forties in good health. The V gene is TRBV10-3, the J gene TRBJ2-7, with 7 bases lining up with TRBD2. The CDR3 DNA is TGTGCCATCGGACTAGGCACGACCGACGAGCAGTACTTC. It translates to CAIGLGTTDEQYF.